This T cell receptor beta chain was captured by sequencing in a study of shared clonotypes between healthy human individuals. Study-wide points: Memory subsets generally showed smaller estimated richness than naive subsets did. Investigators expected sequencing depth to affect clonotype sharing among donors.

Trimming took 4 bases from V and 9 from J; bases not matched to a gene: 4. Germline CDR1 reads LNHDA; CDR2 reads SQIVND (reference sequence). This CDR3 has 14 residues. As to this clone: The antigen is undetermined.

Method: immunoSEQ multiplex PCR; TCRdb's copy keeps in-frame clones and lacks some. The table includes some 2,400,000 clones, 90% to 96% detected once. Every donor, a Caucasian adult, lived in Nashville, Tennessee. Sequenced: naive CD4+ T cells sorted from blood. Indicated subset: CD45RA+ positively selected. This clonotype was sampled from a man aged 18 to 30 in good health. The rearrangement joins TRBV19 to TRBJ1-6; 9 nucleotides agree with TRBD1. In DNA form, the CDR3 reads TGTGCCAGTAGTACCACAGGGGGCCTTTCACCCCTCCACTTT. Translated: CASSTTGGLSPLHF.